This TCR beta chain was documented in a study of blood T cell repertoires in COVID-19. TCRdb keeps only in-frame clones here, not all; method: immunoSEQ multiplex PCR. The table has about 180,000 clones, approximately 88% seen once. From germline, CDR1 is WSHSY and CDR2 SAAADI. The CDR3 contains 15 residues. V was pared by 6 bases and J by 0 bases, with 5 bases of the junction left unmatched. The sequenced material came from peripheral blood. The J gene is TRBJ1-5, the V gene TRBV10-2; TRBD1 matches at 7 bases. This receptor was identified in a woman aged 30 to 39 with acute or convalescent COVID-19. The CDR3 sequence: CASRRTGVSNQPQHF. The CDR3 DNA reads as TGCGCCAGCAGAAGAACAGGGGTTAGCAATCAGCCCCAGCATTTT.